Below, 11 T cell receptor beta chains from the same sample are listed, as sequenced in a study of graft-versus-host responses after intestinal transplantation. Using immunoSEQ multiplex PCR, the repertoire was profiled, and TCRdb retains in-frame clones only, with some absent. Of 12,000 to 15,000 clones in the sample, 30% to 40% were seen once. The sequences come from alloreactive CD4+ T cells from a mixed lymphocyte reaction culture, collected before intestinal transplant. Subset: CFSE-low proliferating T cells sorted from approximately 6-day pre-transplant mixed lymphocyte reaction (GvH or HvG direction). The receptors originated from a human patient who received an intestinal transplant.

The V call is TRBV7-9, the J call TRBJ1-2, with D tentatively TRBD1 (5 bases). The CDR3 is 15 amino acids. Trimming took 1 base from V and 6 from J, leaving 15 bases between them. Germline V CDR1 and CDR2: SEHNR, FQNEAQ (reference sequence). For the CDR3, the DNA is TGTGCCAGCAGCTTAGTTAGGGGCAGGGAAGATGGCTACACCTTC. Protein sequence: CASSLVRGREDGYTF.

This clone was seen more than once but under ten times. The chain has TRBV5-1 and TRBJ2-1; D perhaps matches TRBD1 (5 bases). CDR1 and CDR2 (germline): SGHRS, YFSETQ. The CDR3 sequence is 17 residues long. Trimming shortened V by 0 bases and J by 3 bases, and 16 bases separated the two germline ends. The CDR3 nucleotides read TGCGCCAGCAGCTTGGCTTGGGTAGGGGCAAGCTACAATGAGCAGTTCTTC. Translation: CASSLAWVGASYNEQFF. Using reference TRBV5-1 and TRBJ2-1 for the parts outside the CDR3, the full variable domain is KAGVTQTPRYLIKTRGQQVTLSCSPISGHRSVSWYQQTPGQGLQFLFEYFSETQRNKGNFPGRFSGRQFSNSRSEMNVSTLELGDSALYLCASSLAWVGASYNEQFFGPGTRLTVL.

This clone was picked up a small number of times. The chain couples TRBV7-2 to TRBJ2-5, with TRBD2 identical over 16 bases. There are 18 residues in the CDR3. The V gene's germline CDR1 is SGHTA and CDR2 FQGNSA. V lost 5 bases and J lost 0; bases outside the gene matches: 6. CDR3 nucleotide sequence: TGTGCCAGCAGCCCTAGGGGACTAGCGGGGGGGCACCAAGAGACCCAGTACTTC. Its protein is CASSPRGLAGGHQETQYF.

This chain joins TRBV6-6 and TRBJ1-1; tentatively, D is TRBD1 (6 bases). Germline CDR1 MNHNY, CDR2 SVGAGI (reference sequence). CDR3 size: 14 residues. V was clipped by 6 bases and J by 3 bases, with 14 bases between them. CDR3 DNA sequence: TGTGCCAGCAGACGACAGGCCGTGGACACTGAAGCTTTCTTT. Its translation: CASRRQAVDTEAFF.

V and J are TRBV23-1 and TRBJ1-2, with 7 bases identical to TRBD1. TRBV23-1 is an ORF, and what it does is uncertain. This CDR3 is 15 amino acids long. V lost 4 bases and J lost 8; bases outside the gene matches: 13. The CDR3 bases are TGCGCCAGCAGTCCAAGGACAGGTTCTCCCTGGGGCTACACCTTC. This codes for CASSPRTGSPWGYTF.

This chain links TRBV7-8 with TRBJ1-5; 8 nucleotides match TRBD1. This CDR3 is built from 15 residues. CDR1 is SGHVS and CDR2 is FQNEAQ in the germline V gene. Losses at the gene ends were 6 bases for V and 9 bases for J; bases not matched to a gene: 13. In DNA form, the CDR3 reads TGTGCCAGCAGTCGTTTTCAGGGGGCGGCCCGGCCCCAGCATTTT. This encodes CASSRFQGAARPQHF.

The V call is TRBV7-2, the J call TRBJ2-7, with D tentatively TRBD1 (5 bases). V lost 5 bases and J 1 base, leaving 21 bases between the germline ends. Looked up from germline, CDR1 is SGHTA and CDR2 is FQGNSA. The CDR3 is 17 residues long. The CDR3 spells CASSPTHTQGLSYEQYF. The CDR3 DNA is TGTGCCAGCAGCCCGACCCATACCCAGGGCCTGTCCTACGAGCAGTACTTC. The variable domain in full, with the rest retrieved from reference TRBV7-2 and TRBJ2-7, is GAGVSQSPSNKVTEKGKDVELRCDPISGHTALYWYRQSLGQGLEFLIYFQGNSAPDKSGLPSDRFSAERTGGSVSTLTIQRTQQEDSAVYLCASSPTHTQGLSYEQYFGPGTRLTVT.

The chain employs TRBV10-3 and TRBJ1-2; TRBD1 is a possible D gene (5 bases). Germline CDR1 ENHRY, CDR2 SYGVKD. V was shortened by 7 bases and J by 4 bases, with 16 bases between the two germline ends. This CDR3 spans 14 amino acids. CDR3 DNA sequence: TGTGCCATCACCGACTCGGGAGGGGCCTATGGCTACACCTTC. It yields the protein CAITDSGGAYGYTF.

This chain links TRBV18 with TRBJ1-2; a possible D gene is TRBD1 (6 bases). There are 13 residues in the CDR3. V was cut by 1 base and J by 7 bases, with 10 bases left in between. Germline V lookup: CDR1 KGHSH, CDR2 LQKENI. In DNA form, the CDR3 reads TGTGCCAGCTCACCACTCCTAGGGGGTGGCTACACCTTC. This sequence encodes CASSPLLGGGYTF. The complete variable domain, with remaining parts taken from reference TRBV18 and TRBJ1-2, reads NAGVMQNPRHLVRRRGQEARLRCSPMKGHSHVYWYRQLPEEGLKFMVYLQKENIIDESGMPKERFSAEFPKEGPSILRIQQVVRGDSAAYFCASSPLLGGGYTFGSGTRLTVV.

This clone was detected a few times. The J gene is TRBJ2-3, the V gene TRBV4-3, with D possibly matching TRBD2 (6 bases). This CDR3 comprises 17 residues. Looked up from germline, CDR1 is LGHNA and CDR2 is YSLEER. Trimming shortened V by 1 base and J by 8 bases, and 22 bases separated the two germline ends. This chain's CDR3 is CASSQGINGGAGGTQYF. In nucleotides, the CDR3 is TGCGCCAGCAGCCAAGGAATTAATGGCGGGGCCGGGGGTACGCAGTATTTT.

CDR3 sequence (DNA): TGTGCCAGTAGTAAGGGGAGGGACGGCACTGAAGCTTTCTTT. Translating it yields CASSKGRDGTEAFF. The chain couples TRBV19 to TRBJ1-1; perhaps TRBD1 as D (5 bases). The germline CDR1 and CDR2 sequences are LNHDA and SQIVND (reference sequence). The V gene lost 4 bases and the J gene lost 4 bases, with 13 bases spanning the gap. This CDR3 has 14 residues.